The 27 T cell receptor beta chains below come from one sample, sequenced in a study of technical replicates of blood from a few donors. Here immunoSEQ multiplex PCR was the method, and the copy in TCRdb shows in-frame clones only, minus some. The data contain around 72,000 clones, around 92% of them singletons. Sequencing was carried out using T cells isolated from PBMCs. The source is a human donor in good health. Some clones in this sample may be carry-over from other donors' samples.

The chain has TRBV5-4 and TRBJ1-2; D may be TRBD1 (6 bases). The length of the CDR3 is 13 residues. Germline values: CDR1 SGHNT, CDR2 YYREEE (reference sequence). The ends were cut back, 0 bases at V and 8 bases at J, with 11 bases in the middle. The CDR3 DNA is TGTGCCAGCAGCTTGGCTGGGGGCCTGGGCTACACCTTC. Translating gives CASSLAGGLGYTF.

The chain combines TRBV18 with TRBJ2-1; 9 positions match TRBD1. V trimming: 3 bases; J trimming: 7 bases; junction bases outside the gene matches: 13. CDR3 length: 17 amino acids. From germline, CDR1 is KGHSH and CDR2 LQKENI. Here the CDR3 DNA reads TGTGCCAGCTCACCTCGCCAGGGACAGGGCCCGTCTAATGAGCAGTTCTTC. The encoded protein is CASSPRQGQGPSNEQFF.

This clone was seen a few times. The V gene is TRBV29-1, the J gene TRBJ1-2, with 10 bases lining up with TRBD1. This CDR3 comprises 12 residues. Germline V gives CDR1 SQVTM, CDR2 ANQGSEA. Trimming took 7 bases from V and 7 from J; bases not matched to a gene: 6. The CDR3: CSAGTGESGYTF. CDR3 nucleotide sequence: TGCAGCGCCGGGACAGGGGAAAGTGGCTACACCTTC.

V gene TRBV4-1 combines with J gene TRBJ1-5; perhaps TRBD1 as D (6 bases). The length of the CDR3 is 18 residues. Trimming removed 1 base at V and 0 bases at J, with 16 bases between. In germline, CDR1 is MGHRA, CDR2 YSYEKL. CDR3 bases: TGCGCCAGCAGCCAAGGGTCCAGGGGCGACTATAGCAATCAGCCCCAGCATTTT. It is translated as CASSQGSRGDYSNQPQHF.

The gene calls are TRBV9 and TRBJ2-5; no firm D call. With 0 bases removed from V and 4 bases from J, the gap between germline ends came to 13 bases. In germline, CDR1 is SGDLS, CDR2 YYNGEE. The CDR3 loop spans 15 amino acids. CDR3 sequence (DNA): TGTGCCAGCAGCGTAGGCAGGCAGTCCTCAGAGACCCAGTACTTC. Protein: CASSVGRQSSETQYF.

This clone was recorded once. CDR3 sequence reads: CASTKPGLRTQYF. DNA of the CDR3: TGTGCCAGCACTAAACCGGGACTCAGGACCCAGTACTTC. This chain connects TRBV6-5 to TRBJ2-5; D might be TRBD2 (6 bases). This CDR3 region has 13 residues. Germline-derived CDR1 and CDR2 are MNHEY and SVGAGI. Deletions cut 7 bases from V and 7 bases from J, with 16 bases between.

V usage is TRBV28 and J usage is TRBJ1-3; 9 bases match TRBD1. V was pared by 6 bases and J by 0 bases, with 12 bases of the junction left unmatched. Per the germline V gene, CDR1 is MDHEN and CDR2 is SYDVKM. This CDR3 spans 18 amino acids. The CDR3: CASRPYGTGLISGNTIYF. As DNA, the CDR3 is TGTGCCAGCAGACCGTACGGGACAGGGCTGATCTCTGGAAACACCATATATTTT.

This clone was detected only once. The V and J genes are TRBV5-1 and TRBJ2-1; 7 nucleotides align to TRBD2. Looked up from germline, CDR1 is SGHRS and CDR2 is YFSETQ. The CDR3 runs 15 residues. Losses at the gene ends were 2 bases for V and 7 bases for J; bases not matched to a gene: 9. For the CDR3, the DNA is TGCGCCAGCAGCTTCCGGGACTACGGTCTAAATGAGCAGTTCTTC. Translation gives CASSFRDYGLNEQFF.

This chain links TRBV6-5 with TRBJ2-7, with a weak D call TRBD2 (6 bases). The germline CDR1 and CDR2 sequences are MNHEY and SVGAGI. This CDR3 is 11 amino acids long. V lost 6 bases and J lost 7, with 10 bases in between. As DNA, the CDR3 is TGTGCCAGCAGCCTGGGGAGGGAGCAGTACTTC. As protein: CASSLGREQYF.

The chain is built from TRBV27 and TRBJ2-7, with TRBD2 identical over 12 bases. Per germline, CDR1 MNHEY and CDR2 SMNVEV (reference sequence). The CDR3 totals 15 residues. V trimming: 2 bases; J trimming: 3 bases; junction bases outside the gene matches: 2. This CDR3 is CASSLKGLAGYEQYF. The CDR3 DNA sequence: TGTGCCAGCAGTTTAAAGGGACTAGCGGGCTACGAGCAGTACTTC.

This chain's CDR3 is CASSIDGRVREQYF. In DNA, the CDR3 is TGTGCCAGTAGTATAGATGGCAGGGTAAGGGAGCAGTACTTC. This chain uses TRBV19 with TRBJ2-7, with a possible D match to TRBD1 (5 bases). From germline, CDR1 is LNHDA and CDR2 SQIVND (reference sequence). The CDR3 is 14 amino acids. V dropped 0 bases and J dropped 7 bases, with 13 bases sitting between them. Supplemented by reference TRBV19 and TRBJ2-7, the full variable domain reads DGGITQSPKYLFRKEGQNVTLSCEQNLNHDAMYWYRQDPGQGLRLIYYSQIVNDFQKGDIAEGYSVSREKKESFPLTVTSAQKNPTAFYLCASSIDGRVREQYFGPGTRLTVT.

This clone was seen once. The chain uses TRBV10-1 and TRBJ2-7; the match to TRBD2 covers 9 bases. Unmatched junction bases numbered 11, after V lost 4 bases and J lost 7 bases. Germline assignment: CDR1 WNHNN and CDR2 SYGVQD (reference sequence). CDR3 length: 15 amino acids. CDR3 DNA: TGCGCCAGCAGTGCTAACGCGGGGGGGCAAGGAGAGCAGTACTTC. Amino acids: CASSANAGGQGEQYF.

This clone was detected once. At one of its ends the junction is not consistent with the germline gene, which may arise from a read error. The genes are TRBV5-6 and TRBJ1-1; D is unclear. CDR1 and CDR2 (germline): SGHDT, YYEEEE. The CDR3 is made up of 12 amino acids. CDR3 in amino acids: CASSSPYTEAFF. The DNA of the CDR3 is TGTGCCAGCAGCTCCCCTTACACGGAAGCTTTCTTT.

The rearrangement joins TRBV9 to TRBJ2-2, with 7 positions matching TRBD1. Germline trimming cut 2 bases from V and 4 bases from J; bases unmatched to any gene: 14. The CDR3 is 18 residues long. The germline V gene encodes CDR1 SGDLS and CDR2 YYNGEE. The CDR3 spells CASSVVSVDRAGTGELFF. CDR3 DNA sequence: TGTGCCAGCAGCGTGGTCTCTGTCGACAGGGCGGGCACCGGGGAGCTGTTTTTT.

The genes are TRBV28 and TRBJ2-3; D is perhaps TRBD1 (6 bases). The CDR3 has 13 residues. Per the germline V gene, CDR1 is MDHEN and CDR2 is SYDVKM. The V end lost 6 bases, the J end lost 7 bases, and 14 bases lay between the germline ends. The CDR3, as DNA: TGTGCCAGCAGGGGGCAGGGGACGAATACGCAGTATTTT. This codes for CASRGQGTNTQYF.

This chain uses TRBV5-8 with TRBJ1-2; 9 nucleotides line up with TRBD1. The CDR3 totals 15 residues. The V gene's germline CDR1 is SGHTS and CDR2 YDEGEE. V lost 1 base and J lost 4; bases outside the gene matches: 5. The CDR3: CASSLLTGGIYGYTF. CDR3 nucleotide sequence: TGTGCCAGCAGCTTGCTGACAGGGGGAATCTATGGCTACACCTTC.

This chain links TRBV29-1 with TRBJ2-7; 8 bases agree with TRBD2. With 0 bases clipped from V and 4 bases from J, the junction kept 5 bases outside the gene matches. The CDR3 extends over 14 amino acids. The V gene's germline CDR1 is SQVTM and CDR2 ANQGSEA. The CDR3 nucleotides read TGCAGCGTTGAAGATACTAGCGGAGGTTACGAGCAGTACTTC. Translating it yields CSVEDTSGGYEQYF.

The V gene is TRBV28, the J gene TRBJ2-5; TRBD1 is a possible D gene (6 bases). There are 14 residues in the CDR3. Germline loops: CDR1 MDHEN, CDR2 SYDVKM. V gave up 3 bases and J gave up 3 bases, with 11 bases separating them. CDR3 sequence: CASSFYRTEETQYF. CDR3 sequence (DNA): TGTGCCAGCAGTTTCTACAGGACAGAAGAGACCCAGTACTTC.

The V gene is TRBV18, the J gene TRBJ1-6, with D perhaps matching TRBD1 (6 bases). V was pared by 3 bases and J by 8 bases, with 20 bases between. The CDR3 is made up of 17 amino acids. From germline, CDR1 is KGHSH and CDR2 LQKENI. The CDR3 here is CASSPLGGSRSDSPLHF. The CDR3 DNA sequence: TGTGCCAGCTCACCCCTTGGGGGCAGCCGATCCGATTCACCCCTCCACTTT.

The chain links TRBV6-5 to TRBJ1-5; D is undetermined. CDR1 is MNHEY and CDR2 is SVGAGI in the germline V gene. The ends were cut back, 0 bases at V and 2 bases at J, with 8 bases in the middle. CDR3 length equals 15 residues. CDR3 DNA: TGTGCCAGCAGTTACTCGAGGCTCCGCAATCAGCCCCAGCATTTT. It codes for CASSYSRLRNQPQHF.

The V gene is TRBV6-4, the J gene TRBJ2-2, with 8 positions matching TRBD2. CDR1 is MRHNA and CDR2 is SNTAGT in the germline V gene. Trimming took 3 bases from V and 5 from J; bases not matched to a gene: 17. CDR3 length: 19 amino acids. The CDR3 sequence is CASSDFYSGRDRDTGELFF. The CDR3 DNA reads as TGTGCCAGCAGTGATTTTTACAGCGGGAGAGACAGAGATACCGGGGAGCTGTTTTTT.

The chain links TRBV19 to TRBJ1-5; 8 bases line up with TRBD1. There are 16 residues in the CDR3. The germline CDR1 and CDR2 sequences are LNHDA and SQIVND (reference sequence). V lost 5 bases and J lost 3; bases outside the gene matches: 9. CDR3 residues: CASSRGQGALNQPQHF. The DNA for the CDR3 is TGTGCCAGTAGTCGCGGGCAGGGGGCCCTCAATCAGCCCCAGCATTTT.

The gene calls are TRBV7-8 and TRBJ1-2; 8 positions match TRBD1. The length of the CDR3 is 17 residues. The germline V gene encodes CDR1 SGHVS and CDR2 FQNEAQ. The V gene end was trimmed by 5 bases and the J gene end by 3 bases; junction bases not matched to a gene: 14. CDR3 nucleotide sequence: TGTGCCAGCAGCGACCGCCTAACGACAGGGGTATACTATGGCTACACCTTC. Translation gives CASSDRLTTGVYYGYTF.

The rearrangement links TRBV30 to TRBJ1-2; D may be TRBD1 (6 bases). Trimming took off 0 bases at V and 4 bases at J, with 9 bases between the two ends. This CDR3 comprises 13 residues. CDR1 is GTSNPN, CDR2 SVGIG, per germline (reference sequence). The CDR3 DNA sequence: TGTGCCTGGAGTGTTCCAGGGGTCTATGGCTACACCTTC. Its protein is CAWSVPGVYGYTF.

The rearrangement uses TRBV7-6 and TRBJ1-5, with 8 positions matching TRBD1. Looked up from germline, CDR1 is SGHVS and CDR2 is FNYEAQ. V lost 5 bases to trimming and J lost 5 bases; unmatched junction nucleotides: 8. This CDR3 is built from 15 residues. DNA of the CDR3: TGTGCCAGCAGCCCATTGACAGGGGCGGATCAGCCCCAGCATTTT. The encoded protein is CASSPLTGADQPQHF.

The chain is built from TRBV6-1 and TRBJ2-5, with TRBD2 matching over 7 bases. The better agreement between TRBJ2-7 and the DNA end casts doubt on the J call. This CDR3 comprises 15 residues. Per the germline V gene, CDR1 is MNHNS and CDR2 is SASEGT. This CDR3 reads CASSDGAGAPHEQYF. The CDR3 DNA is TGTGCCAGCAGTGATGGGGCGGGAGCCCCGCACGAGCAGTACTTC.

The chain employs TRBV19 and TRBJ1-1; D possibly corresponds to TRBD1 (6 bases). The CDR3 consists of 16 residues. Germline CDR1 LNHDA, CDR2 SQIVND (reference sequence). V shed 4 bases and J shed 0 bases, with 15 bases lying between them. The CDR3 nucleotides read TGTGCCAGTAGTACTCTTAATACAGGGTTGAACACTGAAGCTTTCTTT. Its translation is CASSTLNTGLNTEAFF.